A single sample gave rise to the 8 T cell receptor beta chains below, sequenced in a study of blood T cell repertoires in COVID-19. Assay used: immunoSEQ multiplex PCR; TCRdb lists only in-frame clones, some missing. The data hold 30,000 to 45,000 clones, with roughly 92% observed a single time. The specimen sequenced was peripheral blood. Receptors were obtained from a man aged 50-60 years with active COVID-19.

The chain has TRBV19 and TRBJ2-2; no clear D. The CDR3 extends over 15 amino acids. From germline, CDR1 is LNHDA and CDR2 SQIVND (reference sequence). The V and J ends lost 2 bases and 3 bases respectively, with 10 bases between them. CDR3 in amino acids: CASSISGGYTGELFF. The CDR3 coding sequence is TGTGCCAGTAGTATAAGTGGCGGATACACCGGGGAGCTGTTTTTT. The full variable domain, with the rest looked up from reference TRBV19 and TRBJ2-2, is DGGITQSPKYLFRKEGQNVTLSCEQNLNHDAMYWYRQDPGQGLRLIYYSQIVNDFQKGDIAEGYSVSREKKESFPLTVTSAQKNPTAFYLCASSISGGYTGELFFGEGSRLTVL.

The chain carries TRBV6-1 and TRBJ1-2, with 8 nucleotides matching TRBD1. The J segment lost 6 bases and the V segment lost 1 base, leaving 1 base of the junction unmatched. The CDR3 is 13 amino acids. Per germline, CDR1 MNHNS and CDR2 SASEGT. The DNA for the CDR3 is TGTGCCAGCAGTGAAGAACAGGGGGATGGCTACACCTTC. It is translated as CASSEEQGDGYTF.

This clone was picked up one time. This chain connects TRBV6-2 or TRBV6-3 to TRBJ1-5; TRBD1 is a possible D gene (5 bases). Germline values: CDR1 MNHEY, CDR2 SVGEGT. Trimming pared 2 bases from V and 0 bases from J, leaving 8 bases between. The CDR3 totals 15 residues. CDR3 in amino acids: CASSYPGVSNQPQHF. The DNA of the CDR3 is TGTGCCAGCAGTTACCCGGGGGTTAGCAATCAGCCCCAGCATTTT.

The chain joins TRBV6-2 or TRBV6-3 to TRBJ2-1, with 9 bases fitting TRBD2. This CDR3 has 14 residues. Per germline, CDR1 MNHEY and CDR2 SVGEGT. The V and J ends lost 3 bases and 12 bases, in that order; junction bases with no gene match: 9. The CDR3 region has the DNA TGTGCCAGCAGTTATTCAGTCGCGGGAGGGGTGCAGTTCTTC. Protein: CASSYSVAGGVQFF.

V usage is TRBV6-1 and J usage is TRBJ2-3; 8 nucleotides line up with TRBD1. There are 15 residues in the CDR3. J lost 1 base, V lost 2 bases, and 2 bases had no gene match. The germline V gene has CDR1 MNHNS and CDR2 SASEGT. The CDR3 DNA sequence: TGTGCCAGCAGTGAACTGACAGGGGGCACAGATACGCAGTATTTT. Protein sequence: CASSELTGGTDTQYF.

CDR3 nucleotides: TGTGCCAGTAGTATCGGGGACAGGGGGCGAATCAATCAGCCCCAGCATTTT. Translating it yields CASSIGDRGRINQPQHF. V gene TRBV19 combines with J gene TRBJ1-5, with TRBD1 identical over 12 bases. From germline, CDR1 is LNHDA and CDR2 SQIVND (reference sequence). V shed 3 bases, J shed 3 bases, and the junction held 6 bases outside the gene matches. There are 17 residues in the CDR3.

The chain couples TRBV6-2 or TRBV6-3 to TRBJ1-1, with D possibly being TRBD1 (6 bases). The V and J ends lost 2 bases and 0 bases respectively, with 16 bases between them. Germline CDR1 is MNHEY and CDR2 is SVGEGT. The CDR3 loop spans 17 amino acids. In DNA form, the CDR3 reads TGTGCCAGCAGTTACCACTCCTCCGGGACACTGAACACTGAAGCTTTCTTT. Amino acid sequence: CASSYHSSGTLNTEAFF.

V and J are TRBV9 and TRBJ1-2; D not certain. This CDR3 has 13 amino acids. The germline V and J ends were trimmed by 4 bases and 4 bases, with 11 bases remaining between them. Looked up from germline, CDR1 is SGDLS and CDR2 is YYNGEE. In nucleotides, the CDR3 is TGTGCCAGCAGCCCGCAGACACTCTATGGCTACACCTTC. This codes for CASSPQTLYGYTF.